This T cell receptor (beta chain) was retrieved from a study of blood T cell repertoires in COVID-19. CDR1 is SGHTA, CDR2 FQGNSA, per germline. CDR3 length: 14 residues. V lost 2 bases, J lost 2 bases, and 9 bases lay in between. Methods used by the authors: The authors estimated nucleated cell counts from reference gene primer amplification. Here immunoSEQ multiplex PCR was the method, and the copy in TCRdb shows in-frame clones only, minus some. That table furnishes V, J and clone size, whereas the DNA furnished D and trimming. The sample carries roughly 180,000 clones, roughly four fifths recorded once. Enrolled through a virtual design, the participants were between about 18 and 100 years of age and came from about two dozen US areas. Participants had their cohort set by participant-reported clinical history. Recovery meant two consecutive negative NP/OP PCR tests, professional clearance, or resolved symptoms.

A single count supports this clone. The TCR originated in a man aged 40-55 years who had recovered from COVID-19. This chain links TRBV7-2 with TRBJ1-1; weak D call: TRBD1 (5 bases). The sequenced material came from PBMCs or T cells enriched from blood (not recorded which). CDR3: CASSLMTDNTEAFF. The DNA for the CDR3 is TGTGCCAGCAGCTTAATGACAGACAACACTGAAGCTTTCTTT.